This T cell receptor beta chain was recorded in a study of radiation and T cells in renal cell carcinoma. Study-wide results and caveats: Dominant CDR3 motifs were more common in irradiated tumors than controls.

Generated by immunoSEQ multiplex PCR, the TCRdb table keeps only in-frame clones and is missing some. The sample includes approximately 18,000 clones, 55% to 80% of them seen just once. Treatment meaning: 15 Gy SBRT to primary tumor, nephrectomy 4 weeks later. V dropped 5 bases and J dropped 1 base, with 9 bases sitting between them. The CDR3 contains 15 residues. Germline V CDR1 and CDR2: SGHNT, YENEEA. Remarks on this clone: Its cognate antigen is unknown.

The chain uses TRBV11-3 and TRBJ2-6, with a possible D match to TRBD2 (5 bases). The sample consisted of tumor tissue, taken from a patient whose treatment included radiotherapy and nephrectomy. This clonotype originated in a woman in her 70s with renal cell carcinoma. The CDR3, as DNA: TGTGCCAGCAGCCCGCCGGGGTCTGGGGCCAACGTCCTGACTTTC. Translating gives CASSPPGSGANVLTF.